This T cell receptor (beta chain) was identified during a study of cytomegalovirus exposure and HLA in healthy donors. Study-wide results and limits: Among the sequence variants, a highly shared cluster was likely an artifact of sequencing. Overall, approximately 180 TCR beta chains were annotated as cytomegalovirus-associated.

Details on this clone: Its target is not known.

Researchers ran the PCR with 60 Vbeta and 13 Jbeta primers. Measured with immunoSEQ multiplex PCR; TCRdb has only the in-frame clones, and not every one. The table has approximately 190,000 clones, 77% seen once. The germline CDR1 and CDR2 sequences are SGHDT and YYEEEE. Deletions cut 1 base from V and 4 bases from J, with 20 bases between. The CDR3 covers 17 residues. Sequencing used PBMCs. This clonotype was sampled from a young woman in good health and CMV-seropositive. The chain couples TRBV5-6 to TRBJ1-1; D is ambiguous. The CDR3 is CASSLRHGPGLSTEAFF. DNA for the CDR3: TGTGCCAGCAGCTTGCGGCACGGTCCGGGTTTAAGCACTGAAGCTTTCTTT.